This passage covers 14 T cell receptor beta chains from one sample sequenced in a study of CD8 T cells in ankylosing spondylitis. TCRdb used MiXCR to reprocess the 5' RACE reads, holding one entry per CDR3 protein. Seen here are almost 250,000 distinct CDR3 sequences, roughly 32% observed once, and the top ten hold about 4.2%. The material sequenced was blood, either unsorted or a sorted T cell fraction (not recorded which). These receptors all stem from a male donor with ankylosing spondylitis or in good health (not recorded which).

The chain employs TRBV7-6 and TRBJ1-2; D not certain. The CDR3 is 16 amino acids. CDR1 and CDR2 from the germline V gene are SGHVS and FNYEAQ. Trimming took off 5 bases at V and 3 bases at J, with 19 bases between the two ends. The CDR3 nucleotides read TGTGCCAGCAGCCCTAGCGAGTTTTATGGGGACTATGGCTACACCTTC. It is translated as CASSPSEFYGDYGYTF.

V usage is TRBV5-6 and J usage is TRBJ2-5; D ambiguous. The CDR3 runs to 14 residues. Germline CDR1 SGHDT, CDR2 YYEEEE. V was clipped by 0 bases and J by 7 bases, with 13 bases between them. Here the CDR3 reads CASSLDGPLRTQYF. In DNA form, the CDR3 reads TGTGCCAGCAGCTTGGATGGACCCCTAAGGACCCAGTACTTC.

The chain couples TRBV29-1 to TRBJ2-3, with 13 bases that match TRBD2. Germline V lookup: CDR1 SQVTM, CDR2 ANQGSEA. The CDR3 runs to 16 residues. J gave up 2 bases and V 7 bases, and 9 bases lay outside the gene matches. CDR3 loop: CSALLAGGRNTDTQYF. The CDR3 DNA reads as TGCAGCGCATTACTAGCGGGGGGGCGTAACACAGATACGCAGTATTTT.

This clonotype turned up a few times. As DNA, the CDR3 is TGCAGTGCTAGATCCGGGACTAGCGGGGCCCCTGGCATGGATACGCAGTATTTT. Its translation is CSARSGTSGAPGMDTQYF. The rearrangement joins TRBV20-1 to TRBJ2-3, with 13 bases identical to TRBD2. This CDR3 contains 18 residues. V was pared by 2 bases and J by 6 bases, with 14 bases of the junction left unmatched. CDR1 DFQATT and CDR2 SNEGSKA come from the germline V gene (reference sequence).

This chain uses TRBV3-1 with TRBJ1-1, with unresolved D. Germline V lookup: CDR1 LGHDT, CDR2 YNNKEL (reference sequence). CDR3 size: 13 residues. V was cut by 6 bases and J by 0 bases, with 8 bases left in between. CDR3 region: CASSTSMNTEAFF. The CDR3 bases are TGTGCCAGCAGTACCAGCATGAACACTGAAGCTTTCTTT.

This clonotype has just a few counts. The CDR3 DNA sequence: TGCAGTGCTAGCCTTCAGGGGGCAGGGAACAATCAGCCCCAGCATTTT. This gives the protein CSASLQGAGNNQPQHF. V and J are TRBV20-1 and TRBJ1-5; 8 bases agree with TRBD1. The CDR3 is 16 amino acids. Losses at the gene ends were 3 bases for V and 3 bases for J; bases not matched to a gene: 10. The germline V gene has CDR1 DFQATT and CDR2 SNEGSKA (reference sequence).

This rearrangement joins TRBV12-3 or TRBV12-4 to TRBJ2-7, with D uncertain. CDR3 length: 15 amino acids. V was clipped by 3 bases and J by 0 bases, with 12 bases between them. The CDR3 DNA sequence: TGTGCCAGCAGTTTGGGCACGGTAAGCTCCTACGAGCAGTACTTC. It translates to CASSLGTVSSYEQYF.

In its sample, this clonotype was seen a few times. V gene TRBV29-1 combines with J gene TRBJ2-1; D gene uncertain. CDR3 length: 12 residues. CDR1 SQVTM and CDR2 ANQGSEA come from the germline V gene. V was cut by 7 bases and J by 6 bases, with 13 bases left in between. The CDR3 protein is CSAILLGNEQFF. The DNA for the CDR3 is TGCAGCGCGATCCTCCTCGGCAATGAGCAGTTCTTC.

CDR3 in amino acids: CAWRGVGDTQYF. The CDR3 DNA is TGTGCCTGGAGGGGGGTAGGGGATACGCAGTATTTT. The chain couples TRBV30 to TRBJ2-3; D tentatively reads TRBD1 or TRBD2 (5 bases each). V gave up 3 bases and J gave up 6 bases, with 10 bases separating them. The CDR3 has 12 residues. Germline CDR1 is GTSNPN and CDR2 is SVGIG (reference sequence). Complete variable domain (other parts from reference TRBV30 and TRBJ2-3): SQTIHQWPATLVQPVGSPLSLECTVEGTSNPNLYWYRQAAGRGLQLLFYSVGIGQISSEVPQNLSASRPQDRQFILSSKKLLLSDSGFYLCAWRGVGDTQYFGPGTRLTVL.

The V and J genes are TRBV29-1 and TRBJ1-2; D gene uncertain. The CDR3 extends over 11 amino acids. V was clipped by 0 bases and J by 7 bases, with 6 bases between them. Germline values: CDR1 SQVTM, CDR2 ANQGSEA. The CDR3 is CSVEERIGYTF. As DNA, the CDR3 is TGCAGCGTTGAAGAAAGAATTGGCTACACCTTC.

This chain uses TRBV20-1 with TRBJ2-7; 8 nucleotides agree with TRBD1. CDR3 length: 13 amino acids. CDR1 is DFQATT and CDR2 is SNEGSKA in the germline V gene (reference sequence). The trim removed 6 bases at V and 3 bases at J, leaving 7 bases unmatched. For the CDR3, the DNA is TGCAGTGCCGCTCACAGGGGGATCTACGAGCAGTACTTC. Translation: CSAAHRGIYEQYF.

CDR3: CASSQAAGAKNIQYF. CDR3 sequence (DNA): TGCGCCAGCAGCCAAGCGGCGGGAGCCAAAAACATTCAGTACTTC. V and J are TRBV4-1 and TRBJ2-4; the D gene is possibly TRBD2 (5 bases). Looked up from germline, CDR1 is MGHRA and CDR2 is YSYEKL. Trimming stripped 1 base from V and 0 bases from J, with 7 bases between. The length of the CDR3 is 15 residues.

The CDR3 region is CASMRRGGTDTQYF. The CDR3 DNA is TGTGCCAGCATGAGGCGGGGGGGCACAGATACGCAGTATTTT. The chain employs TRBV6-1 and TRBJ2-3; TRBD2 matches 8 bases. The CDR3 spans 14 residues. The trim removed 7 bases at V and 1 base at J, leaving 4 bases unmatched. CDR1 and CDR2 (germline): MNHNS, SASEGT.

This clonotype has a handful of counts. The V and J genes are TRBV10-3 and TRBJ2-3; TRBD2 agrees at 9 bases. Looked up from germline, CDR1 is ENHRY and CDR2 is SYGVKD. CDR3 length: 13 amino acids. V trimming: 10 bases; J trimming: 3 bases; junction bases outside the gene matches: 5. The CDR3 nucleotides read TGTGCCAGGCGGGGGGGCCTTACAGATACGCAGTATTTT. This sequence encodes CARRGGLTDTQYF.